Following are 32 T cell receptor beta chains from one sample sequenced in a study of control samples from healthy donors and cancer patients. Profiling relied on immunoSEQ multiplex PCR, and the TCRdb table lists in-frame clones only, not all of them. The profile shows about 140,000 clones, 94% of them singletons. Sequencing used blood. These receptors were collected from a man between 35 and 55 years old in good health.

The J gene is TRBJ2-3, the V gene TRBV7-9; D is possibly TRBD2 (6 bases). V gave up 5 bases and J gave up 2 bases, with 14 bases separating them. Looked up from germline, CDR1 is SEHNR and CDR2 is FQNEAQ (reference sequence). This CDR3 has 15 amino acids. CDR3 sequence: CASSGTGTYTDTQYF. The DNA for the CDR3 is TGTGCCAGCAGCGGAACCGGGACTTACACAGATACGCAGTATTTT.

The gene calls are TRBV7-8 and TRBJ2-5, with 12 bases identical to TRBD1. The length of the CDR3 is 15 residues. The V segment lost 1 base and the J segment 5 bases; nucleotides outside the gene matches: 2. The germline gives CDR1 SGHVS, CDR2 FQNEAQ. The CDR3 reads CASSLGDRGQETQYF. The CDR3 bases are TGTGCCAGCAGCTTAGGGGACAGGGGGCAGGAGACCCAGTACTTC.

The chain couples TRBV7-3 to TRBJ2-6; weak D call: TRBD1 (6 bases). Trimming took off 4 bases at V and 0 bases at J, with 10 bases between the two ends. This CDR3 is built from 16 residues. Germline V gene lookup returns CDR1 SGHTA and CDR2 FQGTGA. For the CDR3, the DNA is TGTGCCAGCAGCTCAGACAGGTTCTCTGGGGCCAACGTCCTGACTTTC. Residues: CASSSDRFSGANVLTF.

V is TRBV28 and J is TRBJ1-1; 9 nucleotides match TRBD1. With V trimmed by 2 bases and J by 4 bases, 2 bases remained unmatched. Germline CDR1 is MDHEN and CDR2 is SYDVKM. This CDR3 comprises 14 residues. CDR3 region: CASSLTGGFTEAFF. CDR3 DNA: TGTGCCAGCAGTTTAACAGGGGGCTTCACTGAAGCTTTCTTT.

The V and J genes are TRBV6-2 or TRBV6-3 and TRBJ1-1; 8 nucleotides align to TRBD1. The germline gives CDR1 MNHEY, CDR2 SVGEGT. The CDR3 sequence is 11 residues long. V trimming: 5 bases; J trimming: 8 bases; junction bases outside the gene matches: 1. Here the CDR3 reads CASSTGGEAFF. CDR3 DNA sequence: TGTGCCAGCAGTACAGGGGGAGAAGCTTTCTTT.

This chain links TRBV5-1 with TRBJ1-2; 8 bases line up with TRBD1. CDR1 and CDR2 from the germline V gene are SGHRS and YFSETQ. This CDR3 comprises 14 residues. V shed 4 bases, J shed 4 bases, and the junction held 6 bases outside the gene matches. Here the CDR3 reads CASSIPDRAYGYTF. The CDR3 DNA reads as TGCGCCAGCAGCATACCGGACAGGGCCTATGGCTACACCTTC.

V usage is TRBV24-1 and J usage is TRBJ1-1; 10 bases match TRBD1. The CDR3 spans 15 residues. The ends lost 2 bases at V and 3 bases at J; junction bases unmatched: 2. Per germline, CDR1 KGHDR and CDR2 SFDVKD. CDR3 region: CATSDSGTGDTEAFF. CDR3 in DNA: TGTGCCACCAGTGATTCCGGGACAGGGGACACTGAAGCTTTCTTT.

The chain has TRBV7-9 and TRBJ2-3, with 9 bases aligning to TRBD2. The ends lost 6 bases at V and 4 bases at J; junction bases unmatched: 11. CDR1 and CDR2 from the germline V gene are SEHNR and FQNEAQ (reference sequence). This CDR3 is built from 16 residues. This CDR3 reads CASSLRTSGLSDTQYF. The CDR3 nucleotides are TGTGCCAGCAGTCTGAGAACTAGCGGGCTATCAGATACGCAGTATTTT. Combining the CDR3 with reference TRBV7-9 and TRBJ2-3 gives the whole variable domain DTGVSQNPRHKITKRGQNVTFRCDPISEHNRLYWYRQTLGQGPEFLTYFQNEAQLEKSRLLSDRFSAERPKGSFSTLEIQRTEQGDSAMYLCASSLRTSGLSDTQYFGPGTRLTVL.

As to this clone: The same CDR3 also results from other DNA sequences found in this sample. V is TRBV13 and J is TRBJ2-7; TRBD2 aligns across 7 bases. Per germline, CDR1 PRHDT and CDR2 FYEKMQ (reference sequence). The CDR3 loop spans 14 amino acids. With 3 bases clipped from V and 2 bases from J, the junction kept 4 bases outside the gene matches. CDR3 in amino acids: CASSLGRGAYEQYF. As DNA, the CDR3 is TGTGCCAGCAGCTTGGGTCGGGGGGCCTACGAGCAGTACTTC.

The DNA of the CDR3 is TGTGCCAGCAGCTTGGTGGCGGACAGGGGTACCACAGATACGCAGTATTTT. Its translation: CASSLVADRGTTDTQYF. The genes are TRBV5-6 and TRBJ2-3; TRBD1 aligns across 9 bases. V trimming: 0 bases; J trimming: 2 bases; junction bases outside the gene matches: 7. Germline V gene lookup returns CDR1 SGHDT and CDR2 YYEEEE. The CDR3 extends over 17 amino acids.

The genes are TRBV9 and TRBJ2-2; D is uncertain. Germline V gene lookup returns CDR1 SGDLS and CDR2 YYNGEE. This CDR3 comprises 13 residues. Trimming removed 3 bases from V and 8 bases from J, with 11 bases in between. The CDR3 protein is CASSAKLGGELFF. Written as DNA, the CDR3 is TGTGCCAGCAGCGCTAAGCTCGGAGGGGAGCTGTTTTTT.

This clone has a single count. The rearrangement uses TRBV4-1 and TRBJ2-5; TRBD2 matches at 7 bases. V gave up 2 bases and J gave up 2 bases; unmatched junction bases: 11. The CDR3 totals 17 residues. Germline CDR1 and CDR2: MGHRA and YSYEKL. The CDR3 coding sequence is TGCGCCAGCAGCCAACCTAGGAGGGCTAGCGGTCAAGAGACCCAGTACTTC. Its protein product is CASSQPRRASGQETQYF.

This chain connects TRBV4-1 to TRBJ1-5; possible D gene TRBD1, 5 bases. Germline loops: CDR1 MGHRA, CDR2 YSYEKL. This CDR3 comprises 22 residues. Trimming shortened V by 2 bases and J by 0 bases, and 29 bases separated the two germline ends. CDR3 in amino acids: CASSQKVRGTLAEGYSNQPQHF. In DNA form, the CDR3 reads TGCGCCAGCAGCCAAAAGGTTCGCGGGACTCTCGCAGAAGGATATAGCAATCAGCCCCAGCATTTT.

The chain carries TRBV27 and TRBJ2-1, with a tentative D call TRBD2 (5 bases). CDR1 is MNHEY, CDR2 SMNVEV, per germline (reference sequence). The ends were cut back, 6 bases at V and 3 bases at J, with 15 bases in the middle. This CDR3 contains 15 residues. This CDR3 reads CASSLTRGGYNEQFF. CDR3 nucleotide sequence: TGTGCCAGCAGCCTAACCCGGGGTGGCTACAATGAGCAGTTCTTC.

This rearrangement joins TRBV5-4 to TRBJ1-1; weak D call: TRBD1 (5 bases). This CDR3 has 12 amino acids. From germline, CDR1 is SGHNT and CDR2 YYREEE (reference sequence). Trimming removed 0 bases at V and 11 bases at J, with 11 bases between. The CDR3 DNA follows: TGTGCCAGCAGCTTGGATAGGGGTCTGGCTTTCTTT. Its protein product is CASSLDRGLAFF.

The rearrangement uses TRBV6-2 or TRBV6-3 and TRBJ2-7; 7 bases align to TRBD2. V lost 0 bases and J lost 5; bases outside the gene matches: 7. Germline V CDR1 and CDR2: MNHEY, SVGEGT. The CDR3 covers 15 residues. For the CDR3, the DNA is TGTGCCAGCAGTTACTCCTCCCGCGGGAGTCACGAGCAGTACTTC. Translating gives CASSYSSRGSHEQYF.

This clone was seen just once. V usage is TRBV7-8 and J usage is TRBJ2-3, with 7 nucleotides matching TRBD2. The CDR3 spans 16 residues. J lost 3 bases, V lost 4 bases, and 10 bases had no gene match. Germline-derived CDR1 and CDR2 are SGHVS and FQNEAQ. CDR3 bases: TGTGCCAGCAGCTCCCGACTAGCTAGAAGGACAGATACGCAGTATTTT. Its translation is CASSSRLARRTDTQYF.

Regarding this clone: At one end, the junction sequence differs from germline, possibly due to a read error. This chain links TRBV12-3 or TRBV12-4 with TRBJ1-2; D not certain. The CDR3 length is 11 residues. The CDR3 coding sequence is TGTGCCAGCAGTTTGGGTCCCATTAGAGCCTTC. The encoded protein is CASSLGPIRAF.

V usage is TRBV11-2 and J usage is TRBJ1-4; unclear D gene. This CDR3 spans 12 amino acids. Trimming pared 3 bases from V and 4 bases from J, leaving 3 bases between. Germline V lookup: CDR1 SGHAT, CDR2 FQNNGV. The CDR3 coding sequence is TGTGCCAGCAGCTTCCATAATGAAAAACTGTTTTTT. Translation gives CASSFHNEKLFF.

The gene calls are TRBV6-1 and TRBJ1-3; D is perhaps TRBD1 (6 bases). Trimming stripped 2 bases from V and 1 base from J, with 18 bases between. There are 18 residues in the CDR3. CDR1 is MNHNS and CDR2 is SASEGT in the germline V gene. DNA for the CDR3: TGTGCCAGCAGTGAATGGTGGGGGCAGGGGCCATCTGGAAACACCATATATTTT. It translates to CASSEWWGQGPSGNTIYF.

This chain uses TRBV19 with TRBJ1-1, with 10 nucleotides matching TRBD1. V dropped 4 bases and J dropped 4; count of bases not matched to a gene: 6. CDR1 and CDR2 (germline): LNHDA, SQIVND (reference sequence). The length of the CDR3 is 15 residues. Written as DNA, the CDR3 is TGTGCCAGTAGTACCGGACAGGGGGGAGGCACTGAAGCTTTCTTT. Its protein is CASSTGQGGGTEAFF.

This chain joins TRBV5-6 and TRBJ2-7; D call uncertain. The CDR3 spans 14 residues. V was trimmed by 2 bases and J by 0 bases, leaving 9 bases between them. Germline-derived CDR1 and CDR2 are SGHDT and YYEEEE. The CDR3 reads CASSFGRISYEQYF. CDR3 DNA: TGTGCCAGCAGCTTCGGGCGGATCTCCTACGAGCAGTACTTC.

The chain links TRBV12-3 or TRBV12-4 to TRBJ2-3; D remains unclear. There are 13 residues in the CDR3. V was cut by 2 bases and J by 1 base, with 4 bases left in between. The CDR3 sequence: CASSLTGTDTQYF. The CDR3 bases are TGTGCCAGCAGTTTAACGGGCACAGATACGCAGTATTTT.

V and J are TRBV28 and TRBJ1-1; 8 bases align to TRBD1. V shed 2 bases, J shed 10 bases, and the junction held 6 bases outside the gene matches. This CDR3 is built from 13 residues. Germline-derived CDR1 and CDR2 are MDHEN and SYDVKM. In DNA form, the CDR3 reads TGTGCCAGCAGTTTAATAGGGGGACAGGTAGCTTTCTTT. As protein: CASSLIGGQVAFF. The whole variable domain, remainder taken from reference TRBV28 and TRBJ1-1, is DVKVTQSSRYLVKRTGEKVFLECVQDMDHENMFWYRQDPGLGLRLIYFSYDVKMKEKGDIPEGYSVSREKKERFSLILESASTNQTSMYLCASSLIGGQVAFFGQGTRLTVV.

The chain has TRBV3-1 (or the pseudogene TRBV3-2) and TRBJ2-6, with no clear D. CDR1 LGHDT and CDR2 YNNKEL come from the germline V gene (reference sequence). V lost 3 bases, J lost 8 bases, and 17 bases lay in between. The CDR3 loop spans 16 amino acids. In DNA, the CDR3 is TGTGCCAGCAGCCAGTCCGCGGTAAGTCGGCCCAACGTCCTGACTTTC. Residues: CASSQSAVSRPNVLTF.

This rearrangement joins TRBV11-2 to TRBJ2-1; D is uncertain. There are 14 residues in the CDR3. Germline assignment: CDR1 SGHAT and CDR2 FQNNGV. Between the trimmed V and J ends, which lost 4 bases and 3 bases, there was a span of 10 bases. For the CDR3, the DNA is TGTGCCAGCAGCTCCGGTGACATCTACAATGAGCAGTTCTTC. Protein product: CASSSGDIYNEQFF.

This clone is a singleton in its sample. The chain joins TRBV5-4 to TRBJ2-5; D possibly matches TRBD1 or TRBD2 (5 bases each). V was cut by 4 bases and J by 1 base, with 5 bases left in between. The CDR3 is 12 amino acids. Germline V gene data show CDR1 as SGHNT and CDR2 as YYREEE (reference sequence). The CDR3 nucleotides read TGTGCCAGCAGCGGGGGCCAAGAGACCCAGTACTTC. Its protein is CASSGGQETQYF.

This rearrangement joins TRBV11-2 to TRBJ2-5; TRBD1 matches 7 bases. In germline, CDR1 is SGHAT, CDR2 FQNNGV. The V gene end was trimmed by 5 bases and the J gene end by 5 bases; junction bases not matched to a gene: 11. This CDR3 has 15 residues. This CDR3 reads CASSTRQGRWETQYF. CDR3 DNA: TGTGCCAGCAGCACCAGACAGGGAAGGTGGGAGACCCAGTACTTC.

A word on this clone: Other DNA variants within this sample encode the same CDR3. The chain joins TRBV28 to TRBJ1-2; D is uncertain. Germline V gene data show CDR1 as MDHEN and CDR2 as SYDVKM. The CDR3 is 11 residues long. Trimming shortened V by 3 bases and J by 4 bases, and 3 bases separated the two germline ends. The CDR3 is CASSLSYGYTF. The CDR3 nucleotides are TGTGCCAGCAGTTTGAGCTATGGCTACACCTTC.

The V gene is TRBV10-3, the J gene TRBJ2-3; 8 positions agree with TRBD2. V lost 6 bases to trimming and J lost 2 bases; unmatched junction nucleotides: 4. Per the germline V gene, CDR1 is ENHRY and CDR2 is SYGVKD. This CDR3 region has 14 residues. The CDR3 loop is CAISGRGNTDTQYF. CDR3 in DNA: TGTGCCATCAGCGGGAGGGGCAACACAGATACGCAGTATTTT.

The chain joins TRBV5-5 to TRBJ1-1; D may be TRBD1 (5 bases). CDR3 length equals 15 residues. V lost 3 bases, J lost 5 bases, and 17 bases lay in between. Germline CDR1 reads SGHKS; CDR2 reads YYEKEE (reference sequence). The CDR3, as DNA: TGTGCCAGCAGCTCCTTAACAGGCTCGGGGACTGAAGCTTTCTTT. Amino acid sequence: CASSSLTGSGTEAFF.

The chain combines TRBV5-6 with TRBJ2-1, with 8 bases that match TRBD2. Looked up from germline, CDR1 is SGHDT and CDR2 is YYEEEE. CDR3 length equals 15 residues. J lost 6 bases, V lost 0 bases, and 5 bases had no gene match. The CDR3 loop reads CASSLAGGPVNEQFF. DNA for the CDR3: TGTGCCAGCAGCTTGGCGGGGGGGCCGGTCAATGAGCAGTTCTTC.